The 23 T cell receptor beta chains listed next were all sequenced from one sample in a study of shared clonotypes between healthy human individuals. Assay used: immunoSEQ multiplex PCR; TCRdb lists only in-frame clones, some missing. This repertoire shows over a million clones, about 76% found once; its top ten account for about 1.5%. Sequencing was performed on memory CD4+ T cells sorted from blood. Subset of the sample: CD45RA-negative fraction. Source of these receptors: a man aged 18 to 30 in good health.

This clone appeared a single time. J is TRBJ2-2 and V is TRBV9; 11 bases map to TRBD2. There are 18 residues in the CDR3. The J segment lost 5 bases and the V segment lost 0 bases, leaving 9 bases of the junction unmatched. CDR1 is SGDLS and CDR2 is YYNGEE in the germline V gene. CDR3 bases: TGTGCCAGCAGCGTAGCTACTAGCGGGGGACCGAGGACCGGGGAGCTGTTTTTT. This translates into CASSVATSGGPRTGELFF.

The J gene is TRBJ1-6, the V gene TRBV5-6; tentatively, D is TRBD1 (5 bases). The CDR3 totals 15 residues. Germline V gene data show CDR1 as SGHDT and CDR2 as YYEEEE. Trimming took 0 bases from V and 5 from J, leaving 9 bases between them. CDR3 loop: CASSLAPGNNSPLHF. The CDR3 nucleotides are TGTGCCAGCAGCTTGGCCCCAGGGAATAATTCACCCCTCCACTTT.

This clone has a single count. The CDR3 region is CASILGSGPGELFF. The CDR3 coding sequence is TGTGCCAGCATTCTAGGGTCGGGGCCCGGGGAGCTGTTTTTT. V gene TRBV28 combines with J gene TRBJ2-2, with D tentatively TRBD1 or TRBD2 (5 bases each). The CDR3 loop spans 14 amino acids. V lost 7 bases and J lost 6, with 15 bases in between. CDR1 and CDR2 from the germline V gene are MDHEN and SYDVKM.

The chain employs TRBV7-7 and TRBJ1-4; unclear D gene. The germline V and J ends were trimmed by 11 bases and 7 bases, with 8 bases remaining between them. CDR1 and CDR2 (germline): SSHAT, FNYEAQ (reference sequence). This CDR3 region has 10 residues. This CDR3 is CAVLGEKLFF. The CDR3 DNA is TGTGCCGTATTAGGTGAAAAACTGTTTTTT.

This chain connects TRBV7-9 to TRBJ1-4, with D maybe TRBD1 (5 bases). The V end was cut by 3 bases, the J end by 0 bases, with 11 bases between. The CDR3 extends over 16 amino acids. Germline V gene lookup returns CDR1 SEHNR and CDR2 FQNEAQ (reference sequence). The DNA for the CDR3 is TGTGCCAGCAGCTTCGGGGCTTTTACAACTAATGAAAAACTGTTTTTT. Amino acids: CASSFGAFTTNEKLFF.

This clone came up many times. The V call is TRBV5-1, the J call TRBJ2-1; 14 bases are a match to TRBD2. This CDR3 region has 15 residues. Germline values: CDR1 SGHRS, CDR2 YFSETQ. The J segment lost 9 bases and the V segment lost 3 bases, leaving 5 bases of the junction unmatched. The CDR3 is CASSSGTSGRSEQFF. CDR3 DNA: TGCGCCAGCAGCTCAGGGACTAGCGGGAGATCTGAGCAGTTCTTC.

The chain joins TRBV20-1 to TRBJ2-3; no clear D gene. Germline-derived CDR1 and CDR2 are DFQATT and SNEGSKA (reference sequence). The V end was cut by 3 bases, the J end by 7 bases, with 8 bases between. The CDR3 is 11 amino acids. CDR3 DNA: TGCAGTGCTAGTTATAGTAATACGCAGTATTTT. Protein product: CSASYSNTQYF.

V and J are TRBV6-5 and TRBJ2-1; D is unresolved. Germline lookup yields CDR1 MNHEY and CDR2 SVGAGI. This CDR3 is built from 14 residues. V shed 4 bases and J shed 4 bases, with 11 bases lying between them. CDR3 nucleotide sequence: TGTGCCAGCAGTTTGTCTCGGTCATACAATGAGCAGTTCTTC. Translating gives CASSLSRSYNEQFF.

The chain is built from TRBV7-2 and TRBJ2-4, with 12 bases that match TRBD1. V lost 5 bases and J lost 9; bases outside the gene matches: 5. Germline V gene lookup returns CDR1 SGHTA and CDR2 FQGNSA. The CDR3 is 14 residues long. The CDR3: CASSPGTGGLIQYF. The CDR3 bases are TGTGCCAGCAGCCCGGGGACAGGGGGCCTCATTCAGTACTTC.

The V call is TRBV28, the J call TRBJ2-3; 10 bases are a match to TRBD1. Unmatched junction bases numbered 6, after V lost 10 bases and J lost 2 bases. From germline, CDR1 is MDHEN and CDR2 SYDVKM. The CDR3 extends over 14 amino acids. The DNA for the CDR3 is TGTGCCAACCGGGACAGGGGATACACAGATACGCAGTATTTT. It specifies CANRDRGYTDTQYF.

Turning to this clone: In the same sample, other DNA sequences code for this CDR3. The chain uses TRBV5-4 and TRBJ2-7; D is unclear. Germline assignment: CDR1 SGHNT and CDR2 YYREEE (reference sequence). The V end was cut by 0 bases, the J end by 3 bases, with 4 bases between. This CDR3 contains 12 residues. For the CDR3, the DNA is TGTGCCAGCAGCTTGGTAGGCTACGAGCAGTACTTC. Residues: CASSLVGYEQYF.

The chain combines TRBV11-1 with TRBJ2-1, with D maybe TRBD1 (6 bases). Trimming took 3 bases from V and 3 from J, leaving 9 bases between them. The CDR3 has 14 residues. Germline CDR1 reads SGHAT; CDR2 reads FQDESV (reference sequence). Written as DNA, the CDR3 is TGTGCCAGCAGCTTCAGGGGTCTCTACAATGAGCAGTTCTTC. Its protein is CASSFRGLYNEQFF.

The rearrangement uses TRBV28 and TRBJ1-1; the match to TRBD1 covers 7 bases. The junction had 15 bases not matched to a gene; V was cut back by 3 bases and J by 11 bases. This CDR3 spans 15 amino acids. Germline assignment: CDR1 MDHEN and CDR2 SYDVKM. CDR3 loop: CASSLRDSPESGAFF. DNA for the CDR3: TGTGCCAGCAGTTTGCGGGACAGCCCTGAGTCAGGGGCTTTCTTT.

This clone appeared once. The chain uses TRBV10-3 and TRBJ2-3; 10 bases are shared with TRBD2. J was trimmed by 4 bases and V by 10 bases; bases with no gene match: 8. This CDR3 region has 14 residues. CDR1 is ENHRY, CDR2 SYGVKD, per germline. The CDR3: CASRSGGLSDTQYF. The CDR3 DNA reads TGTGCCAGCCGTAGCGGGGGGTTATCAGATACGCAGTATTTT.

This clone was seen more than once but under ten times. The chain joins TRBV5-4 to TRBJ1-2, with 9 bases lining up with TRBD1. The length of the CDR3 is 16 residues. Germline CDR1 is SGHNT and CDR2 is YYREEE (reference sequence). The V segment lost 0 bases and the J segment 5 bases; nucleotides outside the gene matches: 8. The CDR3 bases are TGTGCCAGCAGCTTGGCTATAGGGACAGGGAAGTATGGCTACACCTTC. Protein sequence: CASSLAIGTGKYGYTF.

About this clone itself: Other DNA sequences in the sample encode the same CDR3. The genes are TRBV6-1 and TRBJ1-5; the D gene is possibly TRBD1 (5 bases). Trimming stripped 4 bases from V and 0 bases from J, with 7 bases between. Germline V gene data show CDR1 as MNHNS and CDR2 as SASEGT. The CDR3 consists of 14 residues. CDR3 in amino acids: CASSGQGSNQPQHF. CDR3 coding DNA: TGTGCCAGCAGTGGGCAGGGTAGCAATCAGCCCCAGCATTTT.

The chain employs TRBV20-1 and TRBJ1-2; D unresolved. This CDR3 comprises 11 residues. V dropped 6 bases and J dropped 7 bases, with 12 bases sitting between them. Germline CDR1 is DFQATT and CDR2 is SNEGSKA (reference sequence). The CDR3 sequence: CSAPLDPGYTF. The CDR3 DNA follows: TGCAGTGCCCCTTTGGACCCTGGCTACACCTTC.

This clone was observed a handful of times. The chain recombines TRBV18 with TRBJ2-2; a possible D gene is TRBD2 (5 bases). V was trimmed by 4 bases and J by 9 bases, leaving 21 bases between them. The CDR3 runs 16 residues. From germline, CDR1 is KGHSH and CDR2 LQKENI. CDR3 DNA sequence: TGTGCCAGCTCACAAGCGGCGACTCCGATGAGCCGGGAGCTGTTTTTT. Its translation: CASSQAATPMSRELFF.

The chain joins TRBV5-4 to TRBJ2-7; 8 nucleotides agree with TRBD2. With 4 bases clipped from V and 3 bases from J, the junction kept 6 bases outside the gene matches. The CDR3 extends over 14 amino acids. From germline, CDR1 is SGHNT and CDR2 YYREEE (reference sequence). The DNA of the CDR3 is TGTGCCAGCAGCACGGGACTAGAAGGCTACGAGCAGTACTTC. It yields the protein CASSTGLEGYEQYF.

This rearrangement joins TRBV11-2 to TRBJ2-7, with TRBD2 identical over 7 bases. Looked up from germline, CDR1 is SGHAT and CDR2 is FQNNGV. V lost 5 bases to trimming and J lost 7 bases; unmatched junction nucleotides: 17. This CDR3 is 16 amino acids long. CDR3 amino acids: CASSPTMTSNKKEQYF. The DNA for the CDR3 is TGTGCCAGCAGCCCGACTATGACTAGCAATAAAAAGGAGCAGTACTTC.

The chain combines TRBV2 with TRBJ2-7; D remains ambiguous. The CDR3 is 12 residues long. The germline CDR1 and CDR2 sequences are SNHLY and FYNNEI. The ends were cut back, 0 bases at V and 12 bases at J, with 12 bases in the middle. The CDR3 bases are TGTGCCAGCAGTGAAGCTGGTGGTCCCCTGTACTTC. It yields the protein CASSEAGGPLYF.

The J gene is TRBJ2-2, the V gene TRBV28; D might be TRBD1 (6 bases). Trimming pared 7 bases from V and 2 bases from J, leaving 11 bases between. Germline CDR1 and CDR2: MDHEN and SYDVKM. This CDR3 comprises 14 residues. The CDR3 is CASIQGTNTGELFF. In DNA, the CDR3 is TGTGCCAGCATACAGGGAACCAACACCGGGGAGCTGTTTTTT.

This clone has only one observation. The same CDR3 arises from other DNA sequences in this sample as well. The V gene is TRBV7-9, the J gene TRBJ1-2, with a weak D call TRBD1 (6 bases). Germline loops: CDR1 SEHNR, CDR2 FQNEAQ (reference sequence). The CDR3 is made up of 14 amino acids. V lost 5 bases and J lost 2, with 12 bases in between. CDR3 bases: TGTGCCAGCAGCCCGAAAACAGGGAACTATGGCTACACCTTC. It translates to CASSPKTGNYGYTF.